The T cell receptor (beta chain) under discussion was sequenced for a study of blood T cell repertoires in COVID-19. V trimming: 3 bases; J trimming: 1 base; junction bases outside the gene matches: 4. The CDR3 consists of 16 residues. Germline CDR1 LNHDA, CDR2 SQIVND (reference sequence). Sequencing was performed with immunoSEQ multiplex PCR; in TCRdb, only in-frame clones are kept and a portion is missing. The sample contains 350,000 to 400,000 clones, roughly nine tenths of which appear only once. Recovered status in Cohort 3 required two negative PCRs, clearance, or symptom resolution. The TCR comes from a young man who had recovered from COVID-19. V is TRBV19 and J is TRBJ2-4; 9 bases fit TRBD2. The specimen sequenced was PBMCs or T cells enriched from blood (not recorded which). The CDR3 coding sequence is TGTGCCAGTAGTATCAATAGCGGGAGTGCCAAAAACATTCAGTACTTC. Protein: CASSINSGSAKNIQYF. The full variable domain, in which reference TRBV19 and TRBJ2-4 provide the parts outside the CDR3, is DGGITQSPKYLFRKEGQNVTLSCEQNLNHDAMYWYRQDPGQGLRLIYYSQIVNDFQKGDIAEGYSVSREKKESFPLTVTSAQKNPTAFYLCASSINSGSAKNIQYFGAGTRLSVL.